This section outlines one T cell receptor beta chain sequence together with its context. Its matching antigen is unknown. This record belongs to a study of CD8+CD57+ T cells in acquired aplastic anemia. Study overall: Mean DNA quantity obtained from sorted CD4+ and CD8+ cells was around 2.9 ug. The study obtained 9.5 million to 12 million reads on average for CD4+ cells from healthy donors. Study findings and constraints: In common between the patients and the controls were some 28 CD8+ CDR3 sequences.

Using genomic DNA as the template, TCR beta VDJ and CDR3 profiling was carried out. TCRdb independently ran MiXCR on the reads; one entry per CDR3 protein. The sample consists of about 220,000 distinct CDR3 sequences, 30% to 40% of them appearing once. The CDR3 length is 14 residues. Germline V lookup: CDR1 SGHVS, CDR2 FNYEAQ. J was trimmed by 6 bases and V by 5 bases; bases with no gene match: 2. This chain connects TRBV7-6 to TRBJ2-7, with 15 bases matching TRBD2. The sequenced sample was sorted CD4+, CD8+, or CD8+CD57+ T cells (not recorded which) from PBMCs. The TCR sequence derives from a human donor in good health, serving as a control. In nucleotides, the CDR3 is TGTGCCAGCAGCACGGGACTAGCGGGGGGCGAGCAGTACTTC. This gives the protein CASSTGLAGGEQYF. The variable domain in full, completed from reference TRBV7-6 and TRBJ2-7, reads GAGVSQSPRYKVTKRGQDVALRCDPISGHVSLYWYRQALGQGPEFLTYFNYEAQQDKSGLPNDRFSAERPEGSISTLTIQRTEQRDSAMYRCASSTGLAGGEQYFGPGTRLTVT.